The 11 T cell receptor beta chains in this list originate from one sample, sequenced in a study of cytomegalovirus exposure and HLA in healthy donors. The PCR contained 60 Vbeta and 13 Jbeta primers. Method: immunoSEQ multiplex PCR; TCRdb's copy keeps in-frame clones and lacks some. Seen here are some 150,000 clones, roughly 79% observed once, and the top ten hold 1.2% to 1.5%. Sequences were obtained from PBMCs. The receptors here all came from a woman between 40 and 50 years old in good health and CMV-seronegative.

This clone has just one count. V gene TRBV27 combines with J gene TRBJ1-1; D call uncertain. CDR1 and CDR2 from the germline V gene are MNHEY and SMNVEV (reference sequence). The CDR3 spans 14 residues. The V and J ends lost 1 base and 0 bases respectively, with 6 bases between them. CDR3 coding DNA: TGTGCCAGCAGTTTATATCCTTTGAACACTGAAGCTTTCTTT. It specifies CASSLYPLNTEAFF.

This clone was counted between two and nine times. This chain's CDR3 is CASSLSYRGKNTQYF. The CDR3 DNA reads as TGTGCCAGCAGCTTATCCTACAGGGGGAAAAATACGCAGTATTTT. This chain uses TRBV7-9 with TRBJ2-3, with 8 bases aligning to TRBD1. Germline trimming cut 2 bases from V and 7 bases from J; bases unmatched to any gene: 8. Germline values: CDR1 SEHNR, CDR2 FQNEAQ (reference sequence). The CDR3 is made up of 15 amino acids.

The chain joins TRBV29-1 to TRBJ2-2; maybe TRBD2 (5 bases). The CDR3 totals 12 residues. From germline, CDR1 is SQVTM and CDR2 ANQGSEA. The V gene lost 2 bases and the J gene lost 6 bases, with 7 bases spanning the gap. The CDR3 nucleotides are TGCAGCGTTGAAAGGCGGGCCGGGGAGCTGTTTTTT. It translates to CSVERRAGELFF.

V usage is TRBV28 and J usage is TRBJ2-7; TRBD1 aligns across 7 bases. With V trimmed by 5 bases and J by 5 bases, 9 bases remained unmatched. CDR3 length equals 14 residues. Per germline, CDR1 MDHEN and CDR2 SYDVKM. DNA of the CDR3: TGTGCCAGCAGTCCAGGGGGTTTTCGGAACGAGCAGTACTTC. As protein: CASSPGGFRNEQYF. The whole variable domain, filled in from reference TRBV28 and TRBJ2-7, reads DVKVTQSSRYLVKRTGEKVFLECVQDMDHENMFWYRQDPGLGLRLIYFSYDVKMKEKGDIPEGYSVSREKKERFSLILESASTNQTSMYLCASSPGGFRNEQYFGPGTRLTVT.

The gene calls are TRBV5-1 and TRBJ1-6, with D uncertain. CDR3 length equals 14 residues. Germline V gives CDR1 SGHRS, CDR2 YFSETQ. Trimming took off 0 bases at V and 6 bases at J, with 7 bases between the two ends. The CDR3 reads CASSLGGANSPLHF. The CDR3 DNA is TGCGCCAGCAGCTTGGGGGGAGCTAATTCACCCCTCCACTTT.

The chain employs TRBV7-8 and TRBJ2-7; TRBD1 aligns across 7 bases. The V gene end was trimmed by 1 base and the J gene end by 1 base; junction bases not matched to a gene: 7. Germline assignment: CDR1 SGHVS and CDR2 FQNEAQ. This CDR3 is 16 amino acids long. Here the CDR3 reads CASSLESETGSYEQYF. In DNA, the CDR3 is TGTGCCAGCAGCTTAGAGTCCGAGACAGGGTCCTACGAGCAGTACTTC.

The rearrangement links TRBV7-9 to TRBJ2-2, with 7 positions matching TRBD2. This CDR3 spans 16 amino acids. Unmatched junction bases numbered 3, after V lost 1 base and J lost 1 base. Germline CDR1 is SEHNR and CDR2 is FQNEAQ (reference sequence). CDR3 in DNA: TGTGCCAGCAGCTTAGTCTCGGGGGGGAACACCGGGGAGCTGTTTTTT. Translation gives CASSLVSGGNTGELFF.

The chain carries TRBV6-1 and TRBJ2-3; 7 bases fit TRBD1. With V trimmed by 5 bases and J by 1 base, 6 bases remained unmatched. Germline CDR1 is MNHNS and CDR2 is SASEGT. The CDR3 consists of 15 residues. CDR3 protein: CASSFRQGGTDTQYF. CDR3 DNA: TGTGCCAGCAGTTTCCGACAGGGAGGCACAGATACGCAGTATTTT.

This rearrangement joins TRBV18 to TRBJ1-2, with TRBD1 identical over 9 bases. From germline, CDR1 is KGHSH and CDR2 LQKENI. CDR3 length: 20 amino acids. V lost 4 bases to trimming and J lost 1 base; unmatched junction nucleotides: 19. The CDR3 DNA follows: TGTGCCAGCTCACTGAGCGTACGGGCTGGGACAGGGCTACTTAACTATGGCTACACCTTC. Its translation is CASSLSVRAGTGLLNYGYTF.

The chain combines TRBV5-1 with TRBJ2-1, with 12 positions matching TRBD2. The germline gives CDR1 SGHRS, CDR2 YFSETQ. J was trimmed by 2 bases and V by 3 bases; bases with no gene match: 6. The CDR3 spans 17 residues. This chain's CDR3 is CASSSVTSGGPYNEQFF. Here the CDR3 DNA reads TGCGCCAGCAGCTCGGTAACTAGCGGGGGGCCCTACAATGAGCAGTTCTTC. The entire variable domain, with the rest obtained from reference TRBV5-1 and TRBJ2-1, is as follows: KAGVTQTPRYLIKTRGQQVTLSCSPISGHRSVSWYQQTPGQGLQFLFEYFSETQRNKGNFPGRFSGRQFSNSRSEMNVSTLELGDSALYLCASSSVTSGGPYNEQFFGPGTRLTVL.

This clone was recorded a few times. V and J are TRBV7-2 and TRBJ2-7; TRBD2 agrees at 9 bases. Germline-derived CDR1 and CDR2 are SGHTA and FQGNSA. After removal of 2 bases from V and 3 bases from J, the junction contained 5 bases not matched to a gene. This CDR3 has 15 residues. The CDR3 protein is CASSLRRGGDYEQYF. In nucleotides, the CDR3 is TGTGCCAGCAGCTTACGGCGCGGGGGGGACTACGAGCAGTACTTC.